These 18 T cell receptor beta chains were sequenced from one sample in a study of T cells in Graves' hyperthyroidism and ophthalmopathy. Template material for amplifying TCR beta CDR3 regions consisted of RNA transcripts. HTBI primers were the set used in a first-round RT-PCR of the TCR CDR3. MiXCR, applied by TCRdb to the multiplex PCR reads, yields one record per CDR3 protein. Among 750,000 to 900,000 distinct CDR3 sequences listed, over 35% were seen once. Sample: blood. The receptors come from a man between 18 and 35 years old with Graves' hyperthyroidism.

The V gene is TRBV12-3 or TRBV12-4, the J gene TRBJ2-7; maybe TRBD1 (6 bases). The CDR3 totals 16 residues. Trimming pared 3 bases from V and 0 bases from J, leaving 15 bases between. In DNA form, the CDR3 reads TGTGCCAGCAGTTTTGGTGGTCGGACAGTCTCCTACGAGCAGTACTTC. Translating gives CASSFGGRTVSYEQYF.

This clonotype was seen more than once but under ten times. V is TRBV11-2 and J is TRBJ2-7; TRBD1 aligns across 7 bases. The CDR3 spans 16 residues. CDR1 and CDR2 from the germline V gene are SGHAT and FQNNGV. The V and J ends lost 5 bases and 3 bases, in that order; junction bases with no gene match: 13. CDR3 bases: TGTGCCAGCAGCCACCCGGTCGACAGGGCCGACTACGAGCAGTACTTC. This codes for CASSHPVDRADYEQYF.

The V gene is TRBV5-1, the J gene TRBJ2-2; 8 positions match TRBD1. V gave up 4 bases and J gave up 3 bases; unmatched junction bases: 5. The germline CDR1 and CDR2 sequences are SGHRS and YFSETQ. CDR3 size: 15 residues. CDR3: CASSNRGADTGELFF. The DNA of the CDR3 is TGCGCCAGCAGCAACAGGGGGGCGGACACCGGGGAGCTGTTTTTT.

This chain joins TRBV24-1 and TRBJ1-1, with 8 bases fitting TRBD1. The CDR3 spans 14 residues. In germline, CDR1 is KGHDR, CDR2 SFDVKD. V lost 5 bases to trimming and J lost 4 bases; unmatched junction nucleotides: 5. For the CDR3, the DNA is TGTGCCACCAGTGCCAGGACAGGGCCCACTGAAGCTTTCTTT. It is translated as CATSARTGPTEAFF.

The chain carries TRBV7-2 and TRBJ2-7; either TRBD1 or TRBD2 may fit D (6 bases each). Trimming stripped 3 bases from V and 2 bases from J, with 20 bases between. This CDR3 comprises 17 residues. Germline CDR1 is SGHTA and CDR2 is FQGNSA. The CDR3 protein is CASSFPESGGGTYEQYF. CDR3 in DNA: TGTGCCAGCAGCTTCCCAGAGAGCGGAGGGGGAACCTACGAGCAGTACTTC.

The rearrangement joins TRBV11-2 to TRBJ2-5, with D possibly matching TRBD1 (6 bases). CDR3 length: 15 residues. Trimming removed 0 bases from V and 5 bases from J, with 13 bases in between. Germline lookup yields CDR1 SGHAT and CDR2 FQNNGV. The CDR3 loop is CASSLEGGGHETQYF. CDR3 DNA: TGTGCCAGCAGCTTAGAGGGTGGGGGCCACGAGACCCAGTACTTC.

The sample holds many counts of this clonotype. The V and J genes are TRBV7-6 and TRBJ1-4; D remains unclear. V lost 4 bases and J 8 bases, leaving 17 bases between the germline ends. The CDR3 contains 15 residues. Per germline, CDR1 SGHVS and CDR2 FNYEAQ. CDR3 loop: CASSSTDLDDEKLFF. In DNA form, the CDR3 reads TGTGCCAGCAGCTCCACCGACCTGGACGACGAAAAACTGTTTTTT.

Here the CDR3 reads CASSSIGIRDEQYF. DNA for the CDR3: TGTGCCAGCAGTTCAATTGGGATAAGGGACGAGCAGTACTTC. J is TRBJ2-7 and V is TRBV6-5; the D is unclear. Germline V gives CDR1 MNHEY, CDR2 SVGAGI. The CDR3 sequence is 14 residues long. The V gene lost 4 bases and the J gene lost 5 bases, with 15 bases spanning the gap.

In regard to this clonotype: A much larger clone differs from this one at a single base, so this may be a read error. The chain employs TRBV10-3 and TRBJ2-7; TRBD1 matches 8 bases. CDR1 ENHRY and CDR2 SYGVKD come from the germline V gene. Trimming cost V 6 bases and J 0 bases; bases outside gene matches: 4. The CDR3 consists of 14 residues. CDR3: CAISQQGGSYEQYF. The CDR3 DNA follows: TGTGCCATCAGCCAACAGGGGGGCTCCTACGAGCAGTACTTC.

This clonotype has a handful of counts. The chain uses TRBV9 and TRBJ1-1; TRBD1 aligns across 7 bases. The CDR3 contains 16 residues. Germline loops: CDR1 SGDLS, CDR2 YYNGEE. With V trimmed by 7 bases and J by 1 base, 13 bases remained unmatched. The CDR3 DNA is TGTGCCAGCTCACCCACAAGACAGGGAAAGAACACTGAAGCTTTCTTT. Translated, it gives CASSPTRQGKNTEAFF. The full variable domain, with the rest looked up from reference TRBV9 and TRBJ1-1, is DSGVTQTPKHLITATGQRVTLRCSPRSGDLSVYWYQQSLDQGLQFLIQYYNGEERAKGNILERFSAQQFPDLHSELNLSSLELGDSALYFCASSPTRQGKNTEAFFGQGTRLTVV.

V is TRBV20-1 and J is TRBJ2-7; 8 nucleotides agree with TRBD2. Germline-derived CDR1 and CDR2 are DFQATT and SNEGSKA (reference sequence). This CDR3 spans 15 amino acids. The V and J ends lost 6 bases and 3 bases, in that order; junction bases with no gene match: 13. The DNA of the CDR3 is TGCAGTGCGCCTATAGCGGGACCTGAGGGCTACGAGCAGTACTTC. As protein: CSAPIAGPEGYEQYF.

This clonotype has at least ten counts. The V call is TRBV7-9, the J call TRBJ1-5, with no clear D. The CDR3 sequence is 13 residues long. CDR1 and CDR2 (germline): SEHNR, FQNEAQ (reference sequence). Between the trimmed V and J ends, which lost 5 bases and 8 bases, there was a span of 13 bases. The CDR3 coding sequence is TGTGCCAGCAGCCCCGGGCCAAGGGAGCCCCAGCATTTT. It is translated as CASSPGPREPQHF.

The chain has TRBV7-9 and TRBJ1-5; D is unclear. V lost 7 bases and J 2 bases, leaving 21 bases between the germline ends. This CDR3 has 17 residues. Germline V gene lookup returns CDR1 SEHNR and CDR2 FQNEAQ (reference sequence). CDR3 residues: CASTARVSTLGNQPQHF. The CDR3 bases are TGTGCCAGCACCGCTCGAGTCTCGACCCTCGGCAATCAGCCCCAGCATTTT.

The rearrangement links TRBV12-3 or TRBV12-4 to TRBJ1-1; no reliable D call. CDR3 length: 14 residues. V gave up 3 bases and J gave up 0 bases, with 8 bases separating them. The CDR3, as DNA: TGTGCCAGCAGTTTCGGAGTCATGAACACTGAAGCTTTCTTT. Residues: CASSFGVMNTEAFF.

This clonotype showed up just once. This chain connects TRBV10-3 to TRBJ2-3; perhaps TRBD2 as D (5 bases). The CDR3 length is 12 residues. V was trimmed by 5 bases and J by 5 bases, leaving 8 bases between them. CDR1 is ENHRY, CDR2 SYGVKD, per germline. The CDR3 sequence: CAISSGIDTQYF. In DNA, the CDR3 is TGTGCCATCAGTTCCGGGATAGATACGCAGTATTTT.

This clonotype was picked up a small number of times. The chain links TRBV20-1 to TRBJ1-1, with D perhaps TRBD1 (5 bases). V was pared by 4 bases and J by 2 bases, with 14 bases between. The CDR3 contains 14 residues. Germline CDR1 reads DFQATT; CDR2 reads SNEGSKA (reference sequence). The CDR3, as DNA: TGCAGTGCTATACGTTTCAGGGAAAACACTGAAGCTTTCTTT. Translated: CSAIRFRENTEAFF.

In its sample, this clonotype was seen many times. The chain joins TRBV7-9 to TRBJ2-7; 8 bases agree with TRBD2. The junction had 5 bases not matched to a gene; V was cut back by 4 bases and J by 3 bases. Per germline, CDR1 SEHNR and CDR2 FQNEAQ (reference sequence). The CDR3 runs 14 residues. The CDR3, as DNA: TGTGCCAGCAGCTCCAGCGGGAGTGGCTACGAGCAGTACTTC. Protein product: CASSSSGSGYEQYF.

The sample holds a few counts of this clonotype. The J gene is TRBJ1-1, the V gene TRBV7-9, with D hard to call. There are 13 residues in the CDR3. CDR1 and CDR2 (germline): SEHNR, FQNEAQ (reference sequence). V shed 5 bases and J shed 11 bases, with 18 bases lying between them. CDR3 nucleotide sequence: TGTGCCAGCAGCCAAGATTGGGCCGAAGAGGCTTTCTTT. Residues: CASSQDWAEEAFF.